These 5 T cell receptor beta chains were sequenced from one sample in a study of blood T cell repertoires in COVID-19. Method: immunoSEQ multiplex PCR; TCRdb's copy keeps in-frame clones and lacks some. Seen here are under 150,000 clones, around 88% observed once, and the top ten hold 28%. The sequencing input was peripheral blood. The receptors originated from a human donor in a cohort sampled during active COVID-19.

This chain connects TRBV6-2 or TRBV6-3 to TRBJ2-1; 11 bases are a match to TRBD2. The CDR3 has 16 residues. From germline, CDR1 is MNHEY and CDR2 SVGEGT. V lost 5 bases to trimming and J lost 5 bases; unmatched junction nucleotides: 8. Here the CDR3 DNA reads TGTGCCAGCAGTACCCTAGCGGGGGGACTAAACAATGAGCAGTTCTTC. It is translated as CASSTLAGGLNNEQFF.

The V gene is TRBV19, the J gene TRBJ2-1, with 14 bases matching TRBD2. After removal of 7 bases from V and 0 bases from J, the junction contained 8 bases not matched to a gene. Germline values: CDR1 LNHDA, CDR2 SQIVND (reference sequence). CDR3 size: 18 residues. CDR3 bases: TGTGCCAGTACCGAGGGACTAGCGGGGGTCACCTCCTACAATGAGCAGTTCTTC. Its protein product is CASTEGLAGVTSYNEQFF.

The chain recombines TRBV6-2 or TRBV6-3 with TRBJ1-6, with unresolved D. The germline V gene encodes CDR1 MNHEY and CDR2 SVGEGT. CDR3 length: 16 residues. Trimming shortened V by 2 bases and J by 5 bases, and 13 bases separated the two germline ends. The CDR3 DNA reads as TGTGCCAGCAGTTACAGGAGCCCGGCGGATAATTCACCCCTCCACTTT. It codes for CASSYRSPADNSPLHF.

This chain uses TRBV5-1 with TRBJ2-2; a weak D match, TRBD2 (5 bases). Trimming left V 0 bases short and J 5 bases short, with 11 bases between. The CDR3 runs to 15 residues. Per germline, CDR1 SGHRS and CDR2 YFSETQ. The CDR3 DNA reads as TGCGCCAGCAGCTTGGCTCGGGGATCAACCGGGGAGCTGTTTTTT. Translation gives CASSLARGSTGELFF.

The rearrangement links TRBV5-1 to TRBJ1-1; 7 bases align to TRBD1. The CDR3 contains 14 residues. Trimming cost V 4 bases and J 4 bases; bases outside gene matches: 7. Germline V gene data show CDR1 as SGHRS and CDR2 as YFSETQ. The CDR3, as DNA: TGCGCCAGCAGCCCTTTTGACAGGGCCACTGAAGCTTTCTTT. It codes for CASSPFDRATEAFF.